The 13 T cell receptor beta chains below come from one sample, sequenced in a study of molecular identifiers for immune sequencing clone quantification. TCRdb passed the PCR reads through MiXCR, listing each CDR3 protein once. Of 460,000 or so distinct CDR3 sequences listed, roughly 24% are singletons. Material: naive CD8+ T cells from blood, with Jurkat cell RNA spiked in. Subset defined: FACS-sorted CD8+CD4-CCR7+CD45RA+ naive T cells. All receptors come from a human donor in good health. Some libraries in this study had Jurkat cell RNA spiked in.

For this clonotype: This may be a read error, as it is one base from a much larger clone. The chain couples TRBV9 to TRBJ2-3, with TRBD1 identical over 7 bases. The CDR3 has 15 amino acids. The germline CDR1 and CDR2 sequences are SGDLS and YYNGEE. As DNA, the CDR3 is TGTGCCCGCAGCCCCTACAGGGGTAGCACAGATACGCAGTATTTT. Residues: CARSPYRGSTDTQYF.

At least ten counts were recorded for this clonotype. The chain has TRBV7-2 and TRBJ2-3; the match to TRBD2 covers 11 bases. CDR3 length equals 17 residues. The germline gives CDR1 SGHTA, CDR2 FQGNSA. J was trimmed by 3 bases and V by 1 base; bases with no gene match: 6. CDR3 coding DNA: TGTGCCAGCAGCTTAGTTTCGGGACTAGCGGATACAGATACGCAGTATTTT. Amino acid sequence: CASSLVSGLADTDTQYF.

About this clonotype: This may be a read error, as it is one base from a much larger clone. V and J are TRBV5-3 and TRBJ2-7; D perhaps matches TRBD1 (6 bases). TRBV5-3 is flagged as an ORF with uncertain function. The CDR3 consists of 15 residues. Trimming shortened V by 8 bases and J by 3 bases, and 21 bases separated the two germline ends. CDR3 in DNA: TGTGCCAGCAGCCCGGGCGGATCGGGACACTACGAGCAGTACTTC. It codes for CASSPGGSGHYEQYF.

The J gene is TRBJ2-6, the V gene TRBV19; no definite D call. The CDR3 is 15 amino acids. Trimming pared 5 bases from V and 4 bases from J, leaving 12 bases between. Germline loops: CDR1 LNHDA, CDR2 SQIVND (reference sequence). Here the CDR3 DNA reads TGTGCCAGTAGTCCAAACACACGGGGGGCCAACGTCCTGACTTTC. Its translation is CASSPNTRGANVLTF. Looking up the rest from reference TRBV19 and TRBJ2-6 gives the full variable domain: DGGITQSPKYLFRKEGQNVTLSCEQNLNHDAMYWYRQDPGQGLRLIYYSQIVNDFQKGDIAEGYSVSREKKESFPLTVTSAQKNPTAFYLCASSPNTRGANVLTFGAGSRLTVL.

This clonotype was detected ten times or more. The V gene is TRBV4-3, the J gene TRBJ1-4; TRBD1 aligns across 7 bases. The germline gives CDR1 LGHNA, CDR2 YSLEER. The trim removed 0 bases at V and 5 bases at J, leaving 9 bases unmatched. The CDR3 spans 17 residues. The chain's CDR3 is CASSQEELGQKNEKLFF. CDR3 in DNA: TGCGCCAGCAGCCAAGAAGAACTGGGACAGAAGAATGAAAAACTGTTTTTT.

Note on this clonotype: This is likely a read error, given that the CDR3 carries no conserved phenylalanine or tryptophan at its end. J is TRBJ2-3 and V is TRBV4-3; tentatively, D is TRBD2 (6 bases). Trimming pared 0 bases from V and 4 bases from J, leaving 17 bases between. Per the germline V gene, CDR1 is LGHNA and CDR2 is YSLEER. This CDR3 has 17 amino acids. CDR3 nucleotides: TGCGCCAGCAGCCAAGAAGTCCAGCGGGCCCGCCCAGATACGCAGTATTCT. Its translation is CASSQEVQRARPDTQYS.

This chain connects TRBV3-1 to TRBJ2-7; TRBD2 might be the D (5 bases). V was trimmed by 0 bases and J by 5 bases, leaving 5 bases between them. The germline CDR1 and CDR2 sequences are LGHDT and YNNKEL (reference sequence). The CDR3 runs to 12 residues. CDR3 nucleotide sequence: TGTGCCAGCAGCCAAGAGGAGGACGAGCAGTACTTC. Its protein product is CASSQEEDEQYF.

On this clonotype itself: Germline and junction disagree at one end, which may indicate a read error. The chain links TRBV12-3 or TRBV12-4 to TRBJ1-1, with D maybe TRBD1 (5 bases). The CDR3 is made up of 13 amino acids. The CDR3, as DNA: TGTGCTAGCAGTTTGATGGGGGACGCTGAAGCTTTCTTT. Amino acids: CASSLMGDAEAFF.

This rearrangement joins TRBV19 to TRBJ2-7, with 10 bases lining up with TRBD1. CDR1 and CDR2 from the germline V gene are LNHDA and SQIVND (reference sequence). The CDR3 runs 15 residues. V lost 3 bases and J lost 5; bases outside the gene matches: 7. CDR3 in DNA: TGTGCCAGTAGTATCGAAACCGGGACAGGGGACGAGCAGTACTTC. As protein: CASSIETGTGDEQYF.

This clonotype came up many times. The chain combines TRBV20-1 with TRBJ1-5; no definite D call. From germline, CDR1 is DFQATT and CDR2 SNEGSKA (reference sequence). The CDR3 is 12 amino acids. V was cut by 3 bases and J by 6 bases, with 9 bases left in between. Written as DNA, the CDR3 is TGCAGTGCTAGTACGGGGTTTCAGCCCCAGCATTTT. Its translation: CSASTGFQPQHF.

This clonotype was detected many times. The rearrangement links TRBV28 to TRBJ2-3, with 7 bases that match TRBD2. Germline V gene data show CDR1 as MDHEN and CDR2 as SYDVKM. The V gene end was trimmed by 3 bases and the J gene end by 0 bases; junction bases not matched to a gene: 0. The CDR3 is 14 residues long. CDR3: CASSFSGSTDTQYF. The CDR3 region has the DNA TGTGCCAGCAGTTTTAGCGGGAGCACAGATACGCAGTATTTT.

This clonotype is a singleton in its sample. The chain carries TRBV4-3 and TRBJ1-1; a weak D match, TRBD1 (6 bases). This CDR3 is built from 16 residues. Between the trimmed V and J ends, which lost 1 base and 1 base, there was a span of 13 bases. Germline CDR1 is LGHNA and CDR2 is YSLEER. DNA of the CDR3: TGCGCCAGCAGCCAAGCACCACGGGGGGCGAACACTGAAGCTTTCTTT. It codes for CASSQAPRGANTEAFF.

DNA of the CDR3: TGTGCCAGCTCAGGCAGGGGGGGGTACAATGAGCAGTTCTTC. Translated, it gives CASSGRGGYNEQFF. V usage is TRBV6-1 and J usage is TRBJ2-1; D may be TRBD1 or TRBD2 (7 bases each). The ends were cut back, 8 bases at V and 4 bases at J, with 15 bases in the middle. CDR1 and CDR2 from the germline V gene are MNHNS and SASEGT. The CDR3 sequence is 14 residues long.